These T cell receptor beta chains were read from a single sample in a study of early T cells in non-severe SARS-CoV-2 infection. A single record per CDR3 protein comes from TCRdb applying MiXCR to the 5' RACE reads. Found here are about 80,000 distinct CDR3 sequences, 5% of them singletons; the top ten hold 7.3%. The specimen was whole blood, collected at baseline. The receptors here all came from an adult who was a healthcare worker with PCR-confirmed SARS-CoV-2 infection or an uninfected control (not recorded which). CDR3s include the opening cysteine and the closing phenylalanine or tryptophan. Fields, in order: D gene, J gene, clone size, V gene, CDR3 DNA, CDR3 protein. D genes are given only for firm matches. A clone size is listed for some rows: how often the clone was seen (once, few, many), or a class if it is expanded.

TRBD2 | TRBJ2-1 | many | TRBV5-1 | TGCGCCAGCAGCTTGGGGATCCAGGGAGGGGTCAATGAGCAGTTCTTC | CASSLGIQGGVNEQFF
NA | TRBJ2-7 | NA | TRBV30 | TGTGCCTTGGTCACAGACCCGGACGTGGACGAGCAGTACTTC | CALVTDPDVDEQYF
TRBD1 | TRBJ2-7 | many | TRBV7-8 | TGTGCCAGCAGCTGGGGACAGTCCTACGAGCAGTACTTC | CASSWGQSYEQYF
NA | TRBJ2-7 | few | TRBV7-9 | TGTGCCAGCAGCCGCCGGGGGGCACGGGAGCAGTACTTC | CASSRRGAREQYF
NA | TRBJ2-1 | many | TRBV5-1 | TGCGCCAGCAGCACGGACGGCTACAATGAGCAGTTCTTC | CASSTDGYNEQFF
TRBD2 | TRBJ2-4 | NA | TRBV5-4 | TGTGCCAGCAGCTCAAGGACTAGCGGGAGCGGAAACATTCAGTACTTC | CASSSRTSGSGNIQYF
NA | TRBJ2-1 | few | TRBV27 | TGTGCCAGCAGTTTAGATGGGTGGAGGCAGTTCTTC | CASSLDGWRQFF
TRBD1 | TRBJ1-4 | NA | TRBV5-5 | TGTGCCAGCAGCTTGGCCGGCGGGACAGGAGGTGAAAAACTGTTTTTT | CASSLAGGTGGEKLFF
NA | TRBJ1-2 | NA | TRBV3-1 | TGTGCCAGCAGCCAAGGAAGAGGCTACACCTTC | CASSQGRGYTF
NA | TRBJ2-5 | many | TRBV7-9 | TGTGCCAGCAGCTCACTGCCAGGGATGGAGACCCAGTACTTC | CASSSLPGMETQYF
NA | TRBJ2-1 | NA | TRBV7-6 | TGTGCCAGCAGGAGACCCCCCGATGAGCAGTTCTTC | CASRRPPDEQFF
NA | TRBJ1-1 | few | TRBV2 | TGTGCCAGCAGTGACAGAAACACTGAAGCTTTCTTT | CASSDRNTEAFF
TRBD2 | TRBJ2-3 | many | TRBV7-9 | TGTGCCAGCAGCTTAGGACTAGCGGGAGTGGATACGCAGTATTTT | CASSLGLAGVDTQYF
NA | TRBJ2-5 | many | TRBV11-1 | TGTGCCAGCAGCCCCGGGGTACAAGAGACCCAGTACTTC | CASSPGVQETQYF
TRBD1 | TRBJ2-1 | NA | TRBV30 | TGTGCCTGGAGTGGGGGACAGGGCTACAATGAGCAGTTCTTC | CAWSGGQGYNEQFF
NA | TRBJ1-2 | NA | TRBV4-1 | TGCGCCAGCAGCCAATCAACAGGGCACTATGGCTACACCTTC | CASSQSTGHYGYTF
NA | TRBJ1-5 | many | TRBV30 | TGTGCCTGGAGGACTAGGGGTTCGGGTGGCAATCAGCCCCAGCATTTT | CAWRTRGSGGNQPQHF
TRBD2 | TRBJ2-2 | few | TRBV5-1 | TGCGCCAGCAGCGTTAGCGGGAGCGACACCGGGGAGCTGTTTTTT | CASSVSGSDTGELFF
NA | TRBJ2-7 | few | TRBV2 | TGTGCCAGCAGCCCAGGAGCGGCAGGCTCCTACGAGCAGTACTTC | CASSPGAAGSYEQYF
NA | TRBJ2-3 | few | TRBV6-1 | TGTGCCAGCAGAATCGTTGACGGGCTCACCACAGATACGCAGTATTTT | CASRIVDGLTTDTQYF
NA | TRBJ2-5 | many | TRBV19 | TGTGCCAGTAGTATGCGAGGCTACCAAGAGACCCAGTACTTC | CASSMRGYQETQYF
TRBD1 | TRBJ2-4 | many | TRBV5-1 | TGCGCCAGCAGCGTGACAGGGGTGAACATTCAGTACTTC | CASSVTGVNIQYF
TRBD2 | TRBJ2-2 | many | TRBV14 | TGTGCCAGCAGCCAAGTACTAGCGAGTATCACCGGGGAGCTGTTTTTT | CASSQVLASITGELFF
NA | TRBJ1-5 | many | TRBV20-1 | TGCAGTGCTAGGGACGGCGGAACAGACAATCAGCCCCAGCATTTT | CSARDGGTDNQPQHF